Reported below is one T cell receptor (beta chain). This sample stems from a study of blood T cell repertoires in COVID-19. V lost 4 bases and J 6 bases, leaving 20 bases between the germline ends. Germline loops: CDR1 LGHDT, CDR2 YNNKEL (reference sequence). The CDR3 runs to 16 residues. The data were produced by immunoSEQ multiplex PCR, yet TCRdb's version contains in-frame clones alone and is incomplete. The sample contains some 150,000 clones, more than 75% of which appear only once. The receptor comes from a human donor in a cohort sampled during active COVID-19. Source material: peripheral blood. The chain joins TRBV3-1 (or the pseudogene TRBV3-2) to TRBJ2-3, with a possible D match to TRBD2 (7 bases). CDR3 residues: CASSRAGGGPHDTQYF. In nucleotides, the CDR3 is TGTGCCAGCAGCCGAGCCGGCGGGGGCCCCCACGATACGCAGTATTTT.